The text below deals with one TCR beta chain. The antigen remains undetermined. This entry is derived from a study of OX40 agonist ivuxolimab in advanced cancers. About the study: Every patient in dose escalation had hepatocellular carcinoma, melanoma, renal cell or head and neck cancer. Of the participants, approximately 40% had some prior anti-PD-1, anti-PD-L1 or anti-CTLA-4 therapy, which was allowed.

Germline CDR1 MNHNY, CDR2 SVGAGI (reference sequence). The CDR3 extends over 15 amino acids. Trimming took 4 bases from V and 2 from J, leaving 13 bases between them. Points from the study as a whole: Certain nonresponding patients likewise had low normalized T-cell clonal expansion. Dosing at 0.1 to 3.0 mg/kg was accompanied by clonal expansion of CD4+ and CD8+ blood T cells by week 6.

Assay: immunoSEQ multiplex PCR; the TCRdb copy retains only in-frame clones and omits some. The sample records around 92,000 clones, 85% to 95% being singletons. The clonotype comes from an adult with an advanced solid tumor such as melanoma, head and neck, liver or kidney cancer. Source: CD4+ or CD8+ T cells sorted from blood, taken in a trial of the OX40 agonist ivuxolimab. This rearrangement joins TRBV6-6 to TRBJ2-3; D remains unclear. CDR3 DNA sequence: TGTGCCAGCAGTTTTGTCGGGCTAAACACAGATACGCAGTATTTT. This translates into CASSFVGLNTDTQYF.